The 18 T cell receptor beta chains reported below all come from one sample, sequenced in a study of Graves' ophthalmopathy and Graves' hyperthyroidism (dated by TCRdb to between 2018 and 2020). TCRdb names Illumina HiSeq 2000 as the instrument used. For repertoire sequencing, TCR beta CDR3 regions were amplified from RNA transcripts. HTBI primers and the Qiagen OneStep RT-PCR kit were used in a first-round RT-PCR, which was followed by a second-round multiplex PCR, size selection and purification. TCRdb reprocessed the public reads (quality trimming at Q25 with fastp, clone calling with MiXCR) and kept in-frame beta chains. Identical CDR3 proteins give one entry, which carries the most common genes and DNA. A total of some 380,000 distinct CDR3 sequences appear in this sample, 15% of them only once. Of the sample, roughly 7% falls within the top ten clones. Sequenced: peripheral blood. These receptors were taken from a woman between 18 and 29 years old with stable Graves' hyperthyroidism. Donor details come from another sample of the same person, matched by shared clones.

This clonotype was observed many times. CDR3 nucleotide sequence: TGTGCCAGCAGTGATTTCCAACAGGACACTGAAGCTTTCTTT. It specifies CASSDFQQDTEAFF. The chain has TRBV2 and TRBJ1-1, with D possibly being TRBD1 (5 bases). The CDR3 runs 14 residues. The germline V gene encodes CDR1 SNHLY and CDR2 FYNNEI. The ends were cut back, 3 bases at V and 3 bases at J, with 11 bases in the middle. The variable domain in full, completed from reference TRBV2 and TRBJ1-1, reads EPEVTQTPSHQVTQMGQEVILRCVPISNHLYFYWYRQILGQKVEFLVSFYNNEISEKSEIFDDQFSVERPDGSNFTLKIRSTKLEDSAMYFCASSDFQQDTEAFFGQGTRLTVV.

This clonotype has at least ten counts. The chain links TRBV19 to TRBJ2-7, with 12 nucleotides matching TRBD2. The ends lost 4 bases at V and 3 bases at J; junction bases unmatched: 4. Germline CDR1 is LNHDA and CDR2 is SQIVND (reference sequence). The CDR3 runs 15 residues. CDR3 region: CASSRTSGDFYEQYF. The CDR3 nucleotides are TGTGCCAGTAGTAGGACTAGCGGGGACTTCTACGAGCAGTACTTC.

This clonotype was counted many times. The rearrangement joins TRBV7-3 to TRBJ1-1, with a possible D match to TRBD1 (5 bases). Germline CDR1 reads SGHTA; CDR2 reads FQGTGA. The CDR3 spans 15 residues. Trimming cost V 2 bases and J 2 bases, with 12 bases left between them. The chain's CDR3 is CASSLGRGPNTEAFF. CDR3 nucleotide sequence: TGTGCCAGCAGCTTAGGACGGGGCCCAAACACTGAAGCTTTCTTT.

There are many counts of this clonotype. The gene calls are TRBV3-1 and TRBJ1-2, with 7 bases fitting TRBD1. V lost 4 bases to trimming and J lost 2 bases; unmatched junction nucleotides: 7. This CDR3 region has 15 residues. In germline, CDR1 is LGHDT, CDR2 YNNKEL (reference sequence). The CDR3 is CASSRQGTANYGYTF. The CDR3 region has the DNA TGTGCCAGCAGCCGGCAGGGGACAGCCAACTATGGCTACACCTTC.

This clonotype was counted between two and nine times. The chain is built from TRBV4-1 and TRBJ1-1, with D uncertain. This CDR3 region has 15 residues. Germline loops: CDR1 MGHRA, CDR2 YSYEKL. With 6 bases removed from V and 3 bases from J, the gap between germline ends came to 17 bases. The CDR3: CASRRTTPLDTEAFF. The CDR3 region has the DNA TGCGCCAGCAGAAGAACGACCCCGCTTGACACTGAAGCTTTCTTT.

Ten or more counts support this clonotype. The chain has TRBV24-1 and TRBJ2-2; TRBD1 matches at 9 bases. The CDR3 covers 17 residues. J lost 5 bases, V lost 3 bases, and 9 bases had no gene match. Germline values: CDR1 KGHDR, CDR2 SFDVKD. The CDR3 sequence is CATSDTKDRGNTGELFF. The DNA of the CDR3 is TGTGCCACCAGTGATACCAAAGACAGGGGGAATACCGGGGAGCTGTTTTTT.

This clonotype was detected many times. The chain uses TRBV6-2 or TRBV6-3 and TRBJ2-7; 9 bases agree with TRBD1. The CDR3 sequence is 15 residues long. Germline CDR1 MNHEY, CDR2 SVGEGT. Trimming removed 4 bases from V and 4 bases from J; junction bases left unmatched: 8. The CDR3: CASSWSGQGLYEQYF. In DNA, the CDR3 is TGTGCCAGCAGTTGGTCGGGACAGGGCTTGTACGAGCAGTACTTC.

This clonotype appeared many times. The chain employs TRBV18 and TRBJ1-1, with D maybe TRBD1 (5 bases). The CDR3 totals 15 residues. The V end lost 0 bases, the J end lost 2 bases, and 10 bases lay between the germline ends. Looked up from germline, CDR1 is KGHSH and CDR2 is LQKENI. This CDR3 reads CASSPPLGGNTEAFF. The CDR3 DNA follows: TGTGCCAGCTCACCACCGTTGGGGGGTAACACTGAAGCTTTCTTT.

This chain links TRBV3-1 with TRBJ2-7; TRBD2 might be the D (5 bases). V shed 0 bases and J shed 2 bases, with 8 bases lying between them. The CDR3 covers 14 residues. CDR1 is LGHDT, CDR2 YNNKEL, per germline (reference sequence). The CDR3 protein is CASSQERRPYEQYF. CDR3 bases: TGTGCCAGCAGCCAAGAAAGGAGGCCCTACGAGCAGTACTTC.

This clonotype has ten or more counts. V is TRBV20-1 and J is TRBJ2-6; D remains ambiguous. This CDR3 contains 14 residues. Germline V gene sequence: CDR1 DFQATT, CDR2 SNEGSKA (reference sequence). Between the trimmed V and J ends, which lost 5 bases and 2 bases, there was a span of 10 bases. The CDR3 here is CSALQSPGANVLTF. The CDR3 DNA reads TGCAGTGCTTTACAGTCCCCTGGGGCCAACGTCCTGACTTTC.

In this sample, this clonotype turned up many times. The CDR3 sequence: CASSKQIGDSPLHF. In DNA, the CDR3 is TGTGCCAGCAGTAAACAAATTGGGGATTCACCCCTCCACTTT. This chain connects TRBV28 to TRBJ1-6; D ambiguous. Germline V CDR1 and CDR2: MDHEN, SYDVKM. The V end lost 5 bases, the J end lost 8 bases, and 13 bases lay between the germline ends. This CDR3 has 14 amino acids. Looking up the rest from reference TRBV28 and TRBJ1-6 gives the full variable domain: DVKVTQSSRYLVKRTGEKVFLECVQDMDHENMFWYRQDPGLGLRLIYFSYDVKMKEKGDIPEGYSVSREKKERFSLILESASTNQTSMYLCASSKQIGDSPLHFGNGTRLTVT.

This clonotype has ten or more counts. This rearrangement joins TRBV2 to TRBJ2-7, with 10 bases lining up with TRBD1. The J segment lost 6 bases and the V segment lost 10 bases, leaving 9 bases of the junction unmatched. The CDR3 is made up of 13 amino acids. Looked up from germline, CDR1 is SNHLY and CDR2 is FYNNEI. CDR3 sequence reads: CATTGGRLGEQYF. For the CDR3, the DNA is TGTGCCACGACAGGGGGCCGTTTGGGCGAGCAGTACTTC.

On this clonotype: The CDR3 end shows no conserved phenylalanine or tryptophan, and so a read error is likely. The V call is TRBV6-1, the J call TRBJ1-5; 9 bases map to TRBD1. The trim removed 4 bases at V and 5 bases at J, leaving 3 bases unmatched. The CDR3 contains 14 residues. CDR1 is MNHNS, CDR2 SASEGT, per germline. Written as DNA, the CDR3 is TGTGCCAGCAGTGGGACAGGGGAATATCAGCCCCAGCATGTT. Residues: CASSGTGEYQPQHV.

This clonotype has a count of ten or more. The V and J genes are TRBV7-2 and TRBJ1-2, with D tentatively TRBD1 (6 bases). Germline CDR1 is SGHTA and CDR2 is FQGNSA. V dropped 2 bases and J dropped 8 bases, with 15 bases sitting between them. The CDR3 loop spans 14 amino acids. CDR3 bases: TGTGCCAGCAGCTTACTTGGGACGGGGGGCGGCTACACCTTC. It codes for CASSLLGTGGGYTF.

This clonotype has at least ten counts. The V and J genes are TRBV20-1 and TRBJ2-2; 12 bases fit TRBD2. CDR3 length: 16 amino acids. Germline CDR1 DFQATT, CDR2 SNEGSKA (reference sequence). V lost 3 bases, J lost 0 bases, and 2 bases stayed unmatched. For the CDR3, the DNA is TGCAGTGCTAGCCCTAGCGGGGGGGCGAACACCGGGGAGCTGTTTTTT. As protein: CSASPSGGANTGELFF.

The V call is TRBV20-1, the J call TRBJ1-2; possibly TRBD1 for D (6 bases). Germline loops: CDR1 DFQATT, CDR2 SNEGSKA (reference sequence). This CDR3 region has 14 residues. Deletions cut 6 bases from V and 7 bases from J, with 21 bases between. The DNA for the CDR3 is TGCAGTGCAAGAAACGACAGGTCAAGGTCTGGCTACACCTTC. This sequence encodes CSARNDRSRSGYTF.

In this sample, this clonotype turned up many times. The chain joins TRBV12-5 to TRBJ1-1; TRBD1 is a possible D gene (5 bases). Trimming pared 5 bases from V and 9 bases from J, leaving 13 bases between. From germline, CDR1 is LGHNT and CDR2 FRNRAP. The CDR3 spans 12 residues. DNA of the CDR3: TGTGCTAGTGGTACCCCGGAGGGGAAAGCTTTCTTT. Translation gives CASGTPEGKAFF.

This clonotype was found a few times. This may be a read error, as it is one base from a much larger clone. Because the CDR3 is missing its conserved closing phenylalanine or tryptophan, this is likely a read error. The rearrangement uses TRBV11-2 and TRBJ2-5; 7 bases line up with TRBD1. With 0 bases clipped from V and 5 bases from J, the junction kept 15 bases outside the gene matches. The CDR3 is made up of 18 amino acids. Germline V CDR1 and CDR2: SGHAT, FQNNGV. The CDR3 region is CASSLEVGAGGRSETQYL. CDR3 sequence (DNA): TGTGCCAGCAGCTTAGAGGTCGGGGCAGGGGGACGGTCGGAGACCCAGTACCTC.